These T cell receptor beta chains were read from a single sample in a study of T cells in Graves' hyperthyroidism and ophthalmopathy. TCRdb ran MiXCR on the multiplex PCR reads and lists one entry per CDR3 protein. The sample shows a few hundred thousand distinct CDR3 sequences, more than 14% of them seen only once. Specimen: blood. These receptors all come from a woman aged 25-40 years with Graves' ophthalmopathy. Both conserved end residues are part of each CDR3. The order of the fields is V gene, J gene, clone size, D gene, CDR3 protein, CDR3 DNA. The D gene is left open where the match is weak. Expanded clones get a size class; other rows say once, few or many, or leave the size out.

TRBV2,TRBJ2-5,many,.,CASSFQRTQETQYF,TGTGCCAGCAGTTTCCAGCGGACACAAGAGACCCAGTACTTC
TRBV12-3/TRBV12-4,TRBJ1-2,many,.,CASRIGALGEGYTF,TGTGCCAGCAGAATTGGGGCCCTAGGAGAAGGCTACACCTTC
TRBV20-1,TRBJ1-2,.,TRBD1,CSARNTGGPNLGYTF,TGCAGTGCTAGGAACACAGGGGGCCCTAACTTAGGCTACACCTTC
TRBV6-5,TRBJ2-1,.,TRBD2,CASSYGDSGAGGFPGSYNEQFF,TGTGCCAGCAGTTACGGGGACTCCGGAGCGGGGGGTTTCCCTGGCTCCTACAATGAGCAGTTCTTC
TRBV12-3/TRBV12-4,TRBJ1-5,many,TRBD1,CASSETGDGQPQHF,TGTGCCAGCAGCGAAACAGGGGACGGTCAGCCCCAGCATTTT
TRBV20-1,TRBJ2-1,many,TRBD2,CSARGLAGHNEQFF,TGCAGTGCTAGAGGGCTAGCGGGTCACAATGAGCAGTTCTTC
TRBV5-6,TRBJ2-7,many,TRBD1,CASSQRQGRDEQYF,TGTGCCAGCAGCCAAAGACAGGGGAGAGACGAGCAGTACTTC
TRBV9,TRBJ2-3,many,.,CASSEGTSTDTQYF,TGTGCCAGCAGCGAGGGGACTTCAACAGATACGCAGTATTTT
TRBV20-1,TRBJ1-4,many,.,CSAPQPEGDEKLFF,TGCAGTGCTCCTCAACCCGAGGGGGATGAAAAACTGTTTTTT
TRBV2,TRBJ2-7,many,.,CASRVELSYEQYF,TGTGCCAGCAGAGTAGAACTATCCTACGAGCAGTACTTC
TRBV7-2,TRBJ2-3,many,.,CASSFKEDTQYF,TGTGCCAGCAGCTTTAAGGAAGATACGCAGTATTTT
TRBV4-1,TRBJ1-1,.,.,CASSQGGRPGNEAFF,TGCGCCAGCAGCCAAGGGGGCAGGCCAGGAAATGAAGCTTTCTTT
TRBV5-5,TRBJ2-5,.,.,CASSWGEIGPQETQYF,TGTGCCAGCAGCTGGGGAGAAATAGGTCCTCAAGAGACCCAGTACTTC
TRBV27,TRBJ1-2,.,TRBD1,CASSSGGFGYGYTF,TGTGCCAGCAGTTCAGGGGGGTTTGGCTATGGCTACACCTTC
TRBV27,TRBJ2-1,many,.,CASSFREMYNEQFF,TGTGCCAGCAGTTTCCGAGAAATGTACAATGAGCAGTTCTTC
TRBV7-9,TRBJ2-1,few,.,CASSSTLRGAIYNEQFF,TGTGCCAGCAGCTCAACACTACGGGGCGCTATTTACAATGAGCAGTTCTTC
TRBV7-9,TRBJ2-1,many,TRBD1,CASSLGQGLYNEQFF,TGTGCCAGCAGCTTGGGACAGGGGCTGTACAATGAGCAGTTCTTC
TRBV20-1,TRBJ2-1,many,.,CSAPGPRLPLGEQFF,TGCAGTGCTCCGGGGCCACGGCTTCCTTTAGGCGAGCAGTTCTTC
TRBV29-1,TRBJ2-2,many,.,CSAWIHTGELFF,TGCAGCGCGTGGATTCACACCGGGGAGCTGTTTTTT
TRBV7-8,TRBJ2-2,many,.,CASSLNGLTGELFF,TGTGCCAGCAGCTTAAACGGTCTCACCGGGGAGCTGTTTTTT
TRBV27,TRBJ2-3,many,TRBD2,CASSKRDSTDTQYF,TGTGCCAGCAGCAAGCGGGATAGCACAGATACGCAGTATTTT
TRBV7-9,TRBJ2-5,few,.,CASSLEVRETQYF,TGTGCCAGCAGCTTAGAGGTCCGAGAGACCCAGTACTTC
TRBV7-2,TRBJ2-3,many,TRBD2,CASSLEARGAGGERDTQYF,TGTGCCAGCAGCTTAGAAGCCAGGGGAGCGGGGGGGGAGAGAGATACGCAGTATTTT
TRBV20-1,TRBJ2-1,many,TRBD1,CSALGQTFVRDEQFF,TGCAGTGCGCTGGGACAGACCTTTGTTAGGGATGAGCAGTTCTTC
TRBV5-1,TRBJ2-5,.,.,CASSLAGADQETQYF,TGCGCCAGCAGCTTGGCGGGGGCCGACCAAGAGACCCAGTACTTC
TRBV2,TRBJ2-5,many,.,CASRGGFQGTQYF,TGTGCCAGCAGAGGGGGGTTCCAAGGGACCCAGTACTTC
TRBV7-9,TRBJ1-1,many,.,CASSLAELWAFF,TGTGCCAGCAGCTTAGCTGAGTTGTGGGCTTTCTTT
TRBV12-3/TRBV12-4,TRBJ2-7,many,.,CASSFRGVSYEQYF,TGTGCCAGCAGTTTTAGGGGGGTGTCCTACGAGCAGTACTTC
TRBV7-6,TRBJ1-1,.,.,CASSFREGLNTEAFF,TGTGCCAGCAGCTTCCGGGAGGGACTTAACACTGAAGCTTTCTTT
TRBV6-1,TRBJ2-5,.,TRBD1,CASSELGQGAGETQYF,TGTGCCAGCAGTGAATTAGGGCAGGGGGCCGGAGAGACCCAGTACTTC
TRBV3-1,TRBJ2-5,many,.,CASSQEGRPPETQYF,TGTGCCAGCAGCCAAGAAGGTAGACCTCCGGAGACCCAGTACTTC
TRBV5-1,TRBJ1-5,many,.,CASSLDGSTGNQPQHF,TGCGCCAGCAGCTTGGACGGTTCTACTGGCAATCAGCCCCAGCATTTT
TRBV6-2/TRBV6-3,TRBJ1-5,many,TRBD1,CASSHYIRQGARNQPQHF,TGTGCCAGCAGCCACTACATTCGACAGGGGGCGCGAAATCAGCCCCAGCATTTT
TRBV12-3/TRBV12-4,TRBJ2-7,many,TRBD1,CASTRTGRPGDEQYF,TGTGCCAGCACTCGGACAGGCCGCCCAGGGGACGAGCAGTACTTC
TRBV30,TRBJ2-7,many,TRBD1,CAWSVSGGHEQYF,TGTGCCTGGAGTGTATCAGGGGGCCACGAGCAGTACTTC
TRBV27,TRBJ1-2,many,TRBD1,CASSSVTGGTYGYTF,TGTGCCAGCAGTTCGGTCACAGGGGGTACCTATGGCTACACCTTC
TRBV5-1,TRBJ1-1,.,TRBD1,CASSLATGGLTEAFF,TGCGCCAGCAGCTTGGCGACAGGGGGCCTAACTGAAGCTTTCTTT
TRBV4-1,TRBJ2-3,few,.,CASSQARFSSQTDTQYF,TGCGCCAGCAGCCAAGCTCGTTTCAGTAGCCAAACAGATACGCAGTATTTT
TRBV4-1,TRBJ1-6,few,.,CASSKDRGDGVYNSPLHF,TGCGCCAGCAGCAAGGACCGGGGGGATGGGGTGTATAATTCACCCCTCCACTTT
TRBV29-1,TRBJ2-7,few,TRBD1,CSVDGTGGLFAYEQYF,TGCAGCGTTGATGGGACAGGGGGACTATTCGCCTACGAGCAGTACTTC
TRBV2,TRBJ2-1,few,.,CASRTDSYNEQFF,TGTGCCAGCAGGACCGACTCCTACAATGAGCAGTTCTTC
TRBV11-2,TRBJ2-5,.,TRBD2,CASRTGLAGLETQYF,TGTGCCAGCAGGACGGGACTAGCGGGGCTCGAGACCCAGTACTTC
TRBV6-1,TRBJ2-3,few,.,CASSPHPEGTDTQYF,TGTGCCAGCAGTCCCCACCCAGAAGGGACAGATACGCAGTATTTT
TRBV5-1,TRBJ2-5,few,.,CASSLVGTLQETQYF,TGCGCCAGCAGCTTGGTTGGGACGCTTCAAGAGACCCAGTACTTC
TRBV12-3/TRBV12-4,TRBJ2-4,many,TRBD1,CASSGTGSAAKNIQYF,TGTGCCAGCAGCGGGACAGGCAGCGCAGCCAAAAACATTCAGTACTTC
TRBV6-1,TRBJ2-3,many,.,CASSFGGWTPTDTQYF,TGTGCCAGCAGTTTTGGGGGGTGGACCCCCACAGATACGCAGTATTTT
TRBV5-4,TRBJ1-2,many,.,CASKGEGYGYTF,TGTGCCAGCAAAGGGGAAGGCTATGGCTACACCTTC
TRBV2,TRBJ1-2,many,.,CASVRRDYGYTF,TGTGCCAGCGTCAGGCGGGACTATGGCTACACCTTC
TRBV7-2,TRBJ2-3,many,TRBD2,CASSPAGGVDTQYF,TGTGCCAGCAGTCCAGCGGGGGGGGTAGATACGCAGTATTTT
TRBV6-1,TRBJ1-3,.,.,CATPGPAGNTIYF,TGTGCCACCCCTGGGCCTGCTGGAAACACCATATATTTT
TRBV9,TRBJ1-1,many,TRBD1,CASSNRDRVGEVAFF,TGTGCCAGCAGCAACCGGGACAGGGTTGGGGAAGTAGCTTTCTTT
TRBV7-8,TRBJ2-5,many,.,CASSLAEGAREETQYF,TGTGCCAGCAGCTTAGCCGAGGGGGCGCGGGAGGAGACCCAGTACTTC